The rows below give T cell receptor beta chains drawn from one sample of a study of T cells in Graves' hyperthyroidism and ophthalmopathy. Using its own MiXCR run on the multiplex PCR reads, TCRdb lists one record per CDR3 protein. The sample consists of hundreds of thousands of distinct CDR3 sequences, under 25% of them appearing once. Input material: blood. The receptors stem from a man aged 30-40 years with Graves' ophthalmopathy. Each CDR3 is given with its conserved first and last residue.

V gene	J gene	CDR3 protein
TRBV7-2	TRBJ2-7	CASSLGEHQSSYEQYF
TRBV6-1	TRBJ2-7	CASSLAWTDYEQYF
TRBV12-5	TRBJ1-2	CASGPGTNYGYTF
TRBV6-1	TRBJ2-7	CASSTGPYEQYF
TRBV6-1	TRBJ1-2	CASSETILGYGYTF
TRBV2	TRBJ2-5	CASRATSRRREETQYF
TRBV27	TRBJ2-1	CASSLDPSGQYNEQFF
TRBV5-5	TRBJ2-5	CASSLDTGGRETQYF
TRBV29-1	TRBJ2-5	CSAAGTFPVSETQYF
TRBV7-3	.	CASSPLADQETQYF
TRBV12-3/TRBV12-4	TRBJ1-5	CASRFTPGQGDQPQHF
TRBV28	TRBJ2-7	CASSPRGTGATYEQYF
TRBV7-2	TRBJ2-3	CASSQGKQGGTDTQYF
TRBV5-1	TRBJ1-1	CASSLEVRDTEAFF
TRBV20-1	TRBJ1-5	CSARGTGIGQPQHF
TRBV7-2	TRBJ2-3	CASSLGLARDTQYF
TRBV20-1	TRBJ1-6	CSARKGGVNNSPLHF
TRBV6-1	TRBJ2-2	CASSYGTGWTGELFF
TRBV10-3	TRBJ2-3	CAIREAVTQYF
TRBV18	TRBJ2-3	CASSPHAGPDTQYF
TRBV5-1	TRBJ2-7	CASSLAGTGAYEQYF
TRBV3-1	TRBJ2-5	CASSQEQYRRGSERKGLSQETQYF
TRBV30	TRBJ2-1	CAWSVMAGDEQFF
TRBV20-1	TRBJ2-5	CSARDGALDRTKTQYF
TRBV2	TRBJ2-1	CASTLGGAGNEQFF
TRBV3-1	TRBJ2-7	CASSRSGDSYEQYF
TRBV6-1	TRBJ2-3	CASTPHRTGGGTDTQYF
TRBV7-9	TRBJ2-7	CASGTSGTYEQYF
TRBV25-1	TRBJ2-5	CASEGQGQETQYF
TRBV10-3	TRBJ2-7	CAISEGALYEQYF
TRBV12-3/TRBV12-4	TRBJ1-1	CASSLATGVAEAFF
TRBV28	TRBJ1-5	CASSLSGKLKSQPQHF
TRBV5-1	TRBJ2-2	CASSSRGLDGELFF
TRBV19	TRBJ2-6	CASSIEGSGANVLTF
TRBV29-1	TRBJ2-2	CSVTTGTANTGELFF
TRBV11-2	TRBJ2-7	CASSEGEGIIPPLEQYF
TRBV7-2	TRBJ2-7	CASRRSDRGIEQYF
TRBV30	TRBJ2-7	CAWSAPGSSPGHDYEQYF
TRBV10-3	TRBJ2-1	CAISEPASLGQGNTYNEQFF
TRBV5-1	TRBJ1-1	CASSPNPPGISTDAFF
TRBV30	TRBJ1-6	CAWRQGALHNSPLHF
TRBV27	TRBJ1-3	CASSKQGAGNTIYF
TRBV4-1	TRBJ2-3	CASSTHDRGRGRADTQYF
TRBV3-1	TRBJ2-3	CASSQGTSGTSTDTQYF
TRBV30	TRBJ1-1	CAWATGNEAFF
TRBV29-1	TRBJ1-1	CSVEGRPEAFF
TRBV14	TRBJ1-1	CASSQITGQGATEAFF
TRBV12-3/TRBV12-4	TRBJ2-1	CASSFGRSTYNEQFF
TRBV5-5	TRBJ1-2	CASSLEAGIGYGYTF
TRBV7-8	TRBJ1-5	CASSLEQNNQPQHF
TRBV28	TRBJ1-2	CASSLVLSGGLDGYTF
TRBV6-2/TRBV6-3	TRBJ2-7	CASSYSTGQSYEQYF
TRBV3-1	TRBJ2-7	CASSPPRGGSGHEQYF
TRBV10-3	TRBJ2-7	CAISEPGLAGDEQYF
TRBV12-3/TRBV12-4	TRBJ1-5	CASSLGRTQPQHF
TRBV28	TRBJ1-2	CASSLYSGGELYGYTF
TRBV7-8	TRBJ2-7	CASSLSGTGLSYEQYF
TRBV20-1	TRBJ2-7	CSARESGDGGYEQYF
TRBV5-6	TRBJ2-5	CASSSWIKVLNQETQYF